These 10 T cell receptor beta chains came from one sample sequenced in a study of patients and donors after allogeneic stem cell transplantation. In TCRdb, the RT-PCR reads were re-called with MiXCR into one record per CDR3 protein. The sample has 40,000 to 45,000 distinct CDR3 sequences; about 30% are singletons. Sequencing was performed on blood, either unsorted or a sorted T cell fraction (not recorded which). These receptors were taken from a human donor who was either an allogeneic HSCT recipient or a stem cell or donor lymphocyte infusion donor (not recorded which). It is not recorded whose cells these are; they may come from a transplant donor.

The chain links TRBV20-1 to TRBJ1-5; tentative D call: TRBD1 (6 bases). This CDR3 spans 15 amino acids. CDR1 DFQATT and CDR2 SNEGSKA come from the germline V gene (reference sequence). Trimming removed 0 bases from V and 3 bases from J, with 12 bases in between. This CDR3 reads CSARDGRGINQPQHF. In nucleotides, the CDR3 is TGCAGTGCTAGAGACGGCAGGGGCATCAATCAGCCCCAGCATTTT.

The chain is built from TRBV6-2 or TRBV6-3 and TRBJ2-1; a weak D match, TRBD2 (5 bases). In germline, CDR1 is MNHEY, CDR2 SVGEGT. The CDR3 is 13 amino acids. V was shortened by 4 bases and J by 5 bases, with 9 bases between the two germline ends. The CDR3 DNA follows: TGTGCCAGCAGTTTAACTAGACACAATGAGCAGTTCTTC. It encodes CASSLTRHNEQFF.

The CDR3 DNA follows: TGTGCCAGCATCGCCGGGACAGGGGTGGAGACCCAGTACTTC. It is translated as CASIAGTGVETQYF. The chain links TRBV2 to TRBJ2-5; TRBD1 agrees at 10 bases. This CDR3 is 14 amino acids long. V shed 7 bases, J shed 5 bases, and the junction held 7 bases outside the gene matches. Germline loops: CDR1 SNHLY, CDR2 FYNNEI.

The genes are TRBV12-3 or TRBV12-4 and TRBJ1-6, with D tentatively TRBD1 (6 bases). Between the trimmed V and J ends, which lost 4 bases and 7 bases, there was a span of 11 bases. The CDR3 consists of 14 residues. The CDR3 DNA reads as TGTGCCAGCAGTTCTACAGGGCGGAATTCACCCCTCCACTTT. It yields the protein CASSSTGRNSPLHF.

This clonotype was seen a handful of times. The rearrangement joins TRBV28 to TRBJ2-1, with 14 bases that match TRBD2. V lost 4 bases to trimming and J lost 1 base; unmatched junction nucleotides: 12. The CDR3 totals 20 residues. Germline V gives CDR1 MDHEN, CDR2 SYDVKM. Here the CDR3 reads CASSWDPGLAGAGSYNEQFF. In nucleotides, the CDR3 is TGTGCCAGCAGTTGGGATCCGGGACTAGCGGGAGCTGGATCCTACAATGAGCAGTTCTTC. Full variable domain (rest looked up from reference TRBV28 and TRBJ2-1): DVKVTQSSRYLVKRTGEKVFLECVQDMDHENMFWYRQDPGLGLRLIYFSYDVKMKEKGDIPEGYSVSREKKERFSLILESASTNQTSMYLCASSWDPGLAGAGSYNEQFFGPGTRLTVL.

CDR3 in DNA: TGCGCCAGCAGCCATGGGACAGGGAAGCTCTCCTACGAGCAGTACTTC. Translation gives CASSHGTGKLSYEQYF. The chain combines TRBV4-3 with TRBJ2-7, with 9 bases aligning to TRBD1. Germline trimming cut 3 bases from V and 0 bases from J; bases unmatched to any gene: 6. Germline values: CDR1 LGHNA, CDR2 YSLEER. This CDR3 is 16 amino acids long.

This chain links TRBV3-1 with TRBJ2-7, with 7 bases that match TRBD1. Germline loops: CDR1 LGHDT, CDR2 YNNKEL (reference sequence). J gave up 6 bases and V 3 bases, and 8 bases lay outside the gene matches. The CDR3 has 14 amino acids. CDR3 sequence: CASSHSDRPSEQYF. The DNA of the CDR3 is TGTGCCAGCAGCCATTCGGACAGGCCTAGCGAGCAGTACTTC.

This clonotype has more than one count but fewer than ten. The V and J genes are TRBV28 and TRBJ1-6, with 7 positions matching TRBD1. The junction had 8 bases not matched to a gene; V was cut back by 4 bases and J by 8 bases. The CDR3 totals 15 residues. CDR1 MDHEN and CDR2 SYDVKM come from the germline V gene. The DNA of the CDR3 is TGTGCCAGCAGTTACGGACAGGCACGTTATTCACCCCTCCACTTT. Encoded protein: CASSYGQARYSPLHF.

This chain connects TRBV6-5 to TRBJ2-3; a possible D gene is TRBD2 (5 bases). CDR1 MNHEY and CDR2 SVGAGI come from the germline V gene. The CDR3 extends over 17 amino acids. With 4 bases removed from V and 3 bases from J, the gap between germline ends came to 20 bases. The CDR3 nucleotides are TGTGCCAGCAGTTCCTTCTCGAGGGCCAGTTCGACAGATACGCAGTATTTT. Amino acid sequence: CASSSFSRASSTDTQYF.

The gene calls are TRBV5-1 and TRBJ2-7; 7 bases match TRBD2. This CDR3 spans 14 amino acids. V was pared by 4 bases and J by 0 bases, with 4 bases of the junction left unmatched. Germline V lookup: CDR1 SGHRS, CDR2 YFSETQ. The CDR3, as DNA: TGCGCCAGCAGCGAAGCGGGGAACTCCTACGAGCAGTACTTC. Translating it yields CASSEAGNSYEQYF.